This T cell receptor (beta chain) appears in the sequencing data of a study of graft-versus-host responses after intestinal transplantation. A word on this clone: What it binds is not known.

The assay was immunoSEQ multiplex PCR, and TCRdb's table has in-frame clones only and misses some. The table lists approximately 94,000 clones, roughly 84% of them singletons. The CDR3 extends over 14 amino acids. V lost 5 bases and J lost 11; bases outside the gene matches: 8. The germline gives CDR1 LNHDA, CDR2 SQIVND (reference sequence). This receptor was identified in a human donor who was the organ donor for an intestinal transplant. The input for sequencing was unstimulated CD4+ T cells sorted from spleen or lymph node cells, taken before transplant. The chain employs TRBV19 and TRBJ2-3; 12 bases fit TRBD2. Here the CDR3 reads CASSPLAGGRGQYF. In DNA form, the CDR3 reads TGTGCCAGTAGTCCCCTAGCGGGGGGGCGCGGGCAGTATTTT.